The rows below give T cell receptor beta chains drawn from one sample of a study. TCRdb independently ran MiXCR on the RT-PCR reads; one entry per CDR3 protein. The table includes hundreds of thousands of distinct CDR3 sequences, approximately 15% detected once. Sequenced input: memory CD4+ T cells from blood. The receptor source for this set is a female donor in good health, serving as a healthy control. The CDR3 runs from the conserved cysteine through the conserved F or W. The D gene is left open where the match is weak. Clone size is not always given. Where it is, it says once, few, many or a class for expanded clones.

j_gene	len	abundance	d_gene	v_gene	CDR3aa	CDR3nt
TRBJ2-1	16	few	TRBD1	TRBV5-1	CASSRPRDREMGEQFF	TGCGCCAGCAGCCGCCCCCGGGACAGGGAAATGGGTGAGCAGTTCTTC
TRBJ2-7	15	-	-	TRBV28	CASTAGGSGRYEQYF	TGTGCCAGCACCGCTGGAGGTAGTGGTCGCTACGAGCAGTACTTC
TRBJ2-3	16	few	TRBD2	TRBV12-3/TRBV12-4	CASSPRTSGTTDTQYF	TGTGCCAGCAGTCCTAGGACTAGCGGCACCACAGATACGCAGTATTTT
TRBJ2-3	17	few	TRBD2	TRBV7-8	CASSLGLSSGSTDTQYF	TGTGCCAGCAGCTTAGGGTTGTCTAGCGGTTCCACAGATACGCAGTATTTT
TRBJ2-3	16	-	-	TRBV5-1	CASTPTGSGNTDTQYF	TGCGCCAGCACCCCTACGGGAAGCGGAAACACAGATACGCAGTATTTT
TRBJ2-3	13	-	-	TRBV4-1	CASSPSREDTQYF	TGCGCCAGCAGCCCTTCGCGTGAAGATACGCAGTATTTT
TRBJ2-7	16	few	TRBD2	TRBV18	CASSPMRAGVSYEQYF	TGTGCCAGCTCACCAATGAGGGCGGGAGTCTCCTACGAGCAGTACTTC
TRBJ2-5	15	few	TRBD2	TRBV7-2	CASSFFSGGGETQYF	TGTGCCAGCAGCTTCTTTTCGGGAGGTGGAGAGACCCAGTACTTC
TRBJ2-7	16	few	TRBD2	TRBV10-3	CAINPTSGGTTYEQYF	TGTGCCATCAACCCGACTAGCGGGGGTACGACCTACGAGCAGTACTTC
TRBJ2-1	14	-	-	TRBV7-9	CASSRQGGKGEQFF	TGTGCCAGCAGCCGACAGGGCGGGAAAGGTGAGCAGTTCTTC
TRBJ1-5	15	-	TRBD1	TRBV12-3/TRBV12-4	CASTSTGGGNQPQHF	TGTGCCAGCACCTCGACAGGGGGCGGCAATCAGCCCCAGCATTTT
TRBJ2-2	14	many	-	TRBV10-3	CAISTRQDTGELFF	TGTGCCATCAGTACACGACAGGACACCGGGGAGCTGTTTTTT
TRBJ2-1	18	few	-	TRBV20-1	CSARDLYRAKSSYNEQFF	TGCAGTGCTAGAGATTTATACCGGGCCAAATCCTCCTACAATGAGCAGTTCTTC
TRBJ2-7	16	few	TRBD2	TRBV15	CATSRAGGTTLYEQYF	TGTGCCACCAGCAGAGCGGGCGGGACTACACTTTACGAGCAGTACTTC
TRBJ2-5	14	few	-	TRBV3-1	CASTPVRSAETQYF	TGTGCCAGCACCCCCGTCAGAAGCGCGGAGACCCAGTACTTC
TRBJ2-4	15	-	TRBD1	TRBV19	CASSSLLGQGNIQYF	TGTGCCAGTAGTAGCCTCCTTGGACAGGGGAACATTCAGTACTTC
TRBJ2-1	14	few	-	TRBV12-3/TRBV12-4	CASSSHRVGNEQFF	TGTGCCAGCAGTTCTCACAGGGTTGGCAATGAGCAGTTCTTC
TRBJ2-5	15	few	-	TRBV5-1	CASSPRTDPLETQYF	TGCGCCAGCAGCCCGCGGACGGATCCGCTCGAGACCCAGTACTTC
TRBJ2-1	13	-	TRBD2	TRBV6-2/TRBV6-3	CSSRTGGRNEQFF	TGTTCCAGCAGGACGGGAGGGCGGAATGAGCAGTTCTTC
TRBJ2-3	16	many	TRBD2	TRBV5-1	CASSLAGAGGPDTQYF	TGCGCCAGCAGCTTGGCGGGAGCGGGAGGGCCGGATACGCAGTATTTT
TRBJ1-1	10	few	-	TRBV20-1	CSAAGVGAFF	TGCAGTGCCGCAGGGGTTGGAGCTTTCTTT
TRBJ2-1	15	few	TRBD2	TRBV2	CASIGLAGGYNEQFF	TGTGCCAGCATAGGACTAGCGGGGGGCTACAATGAGCAGTTCTTC
TRBJ2-1	12	-	-	TRBV6-2/TRBV6-3	CASSHGVGEQFF	TGTGCCAGCAGCCATGGGGTTGGTGAGCAGTTCTTC
TRBJ2-5	17	-	TRBD2	TRBV28	CASSFPSSGQRWETQYF	TGTGCCAGCAGTTTCCCCTCTAGCGGGCAACGGTGGGAGACCCAGTACTTC
TRBJ1-1	16	-	-	TRBV4-3	CASSQTPGEGITEAFF	TGCGCCAGCAGCCAGACCCCCGGAGAAGGGATCACTGAAGCTTTCTTT
TRBJ2-7	16	few	TRBD2	TRBV12-3/TRBV12-4	CASSLYGTSGAYEQYF	TGTGCCAGCAGTTTATACGGGACTAGCGGCGCCTACGAGCAGTACTTC
TRBJ2-1	17	many	TRBD2	TRBV4-3	CASSQSSGTSGSNEQFF	TGCGCCAGCAGCCAATCCTCCGGGACTAGCGGGAGCAATGAGCAGTTCTTC
TRBJ1-2	13	few	-	TRBV12-3/TRBV12-4	CASSTETYYGYTF	TGTGCCAGCAGCACCGAGACGTACTATGGCTACACCTTC
TRBJ2-5	13	many	-	TRBV10-3	CAISESRVETQYF	TGTGCCATCAGTGAGTCAAGGGTGGAGACCCAGTACTTC
TRBJ1-1	12	-	-	TRBV14	CASSQVRTEAFF	TGTGCCAGCAGCCAAGTAAGGACTGAAGCTTTCTTT
TRBJ2-2	13	few	-	TRBV5-1	CASSLPATGELFF	TGCGCCAGCAGCCTTCCCGCCACCGGGGAGCTGTTTTTT
TRBJ2-5	15	many	-	TRBV29-1	CSVVDRGTQGETQYF	TGCAGCGTCGTGGACCGGGGCACCCAGGGGGAGACCCAGTACTTC
TRBJ1-1	14	few	-	TRBV6-2/TRBV6-3	CASSYPYTTGEAFF	TGTGCCAGCAGTTACCCGTACACGACAGGAGAAGCTTTCTTT
TRBJ2-6	12	many	-	TRBV7-2	CASSRGANVLTF	TGTGCCAGCAGCCGCGGGGCCAACGTCCTGACTTTC
TRBJ2-7	12	many	TRBD2	TRBV20-1	CSAKLAGRGQYF	TGCAGTGCTAAATTAGCGGGAAGAGGGCAGTACTTC
TRBJ2-1	14	few	-	TRBV27	CASSFGLTGNEQFF	TGTGCCAGCAGTTTTGGTCTTACTGGGAATGAGCAGTTCTTC
TRBJ2-7	13	few	-	TRBV27	CASSFRAGPEQYF	TGTGCCAGCAGTTTCAGGGCGGGACCTGAGCAGTACTTC
TRBJ2-1	15	-	TRBD2	TRBV20-1	CSARDSLAGVNEQFF	TGCAGTGCTAGAGATTCACTAGCGGGAGTCAATGAGCAGTTCTTC
TRBJ1-2	16	-	TRBD1	TRBV7-8	CTSSLAGQVVSGGYTF	TGTACCAGCAGCCTTGCCGGACAGGTGGTGTCGGGCGGCTACACCTTC
TRBJ1-6	15	few	-	TRBV7-2	CASSHRDPNNSPLHF	TGTGCCAGCAGCCATCGGGACCCGAACAATTCACCCCTCCACTTT
TRBJ2-5	15	many	TRBD2	TRBV12-3/TRBV12-4	CASSPQVAGAETQYF	TGTGCCAGCAGTCCCCAGGTAGCGGGAGCAGAGACCCAGTACTTC
TRBJ1-5	14	-	TRBD1	TRBV20-1	CSARADRDRQPQHF	TGCAGTGCTAGAGCCGACAGGGACCGTCAGCCCCAGCATTTT
TRBJ1-1	15	few	-	TRBV6-1	CASSAPARGNTEAFF	TGTGCCAGCAGTGCCCCCGCGCGCGGTAACACTGAAGCTTTCTTT
TRBJ2-1	13	many	-	TRBV29-1	CSGGGASGNEQFF	TGCAGCGGGGGGGGGGCTAGCGGCAATGAGCAGTTCTTC
TRBJ2-2	12	many	-	TRBV28	CASMGNTGELFF	TGTGCCAGCATGGGGAACACCGGGGAGCTGTTTTTT
TRBJ1-2	13	-	-	TRBV12-3/TRBV12-4	CASSFRRGSGYTF	TGTGCCAGCAGTTTCCGCCGGGGGAGTGGCTACACCTTC
TRBJ2-2	14	once	-	TRBV6-5	CASRRLMNAGELFF	TGTGCCAGCAGGCGCCTTATGAACGCCGGGGAGCTGTTTTTT
TRBJ2-3	17	many	TRBD1	TRBV5-5	CASSLQGQATTTDTQYF	TGTGCCAGCAGCTTGCAGGGACAGGCCACGACAACAGATACGCAGTATTTT
TRBJ1-2	15	-	TRBD1	TRBV27	CASSFKGAANYGYTF	TGTGCCAGCAGTTTCAAGGGGGCTGCTAACTATGGCTACACCTTC
TRBJ2-7	14	many	TRBD1	TRBV4-1	CASSRDRGRYEQYF	TGCGCCAGCAGCCGGGACAGGGGCCGCTACGAGCAGTACTTC
TRBJ2-5	14	-	-	TRBV20-1	CSARGDWYQETQYF	TGCAGTGCTAGAGGGGACTGGTACCAAGAGACCCAGTACTTC
TRBJ2-5	15	-	-	TRBV2	CASSEQTGRRETQYF	TGTGCCAGCAGTGAACAGACAGGGAGGAGAGAGACCCAGTACTTC
TRBJ2-7	14	many	-	TRBV29-1	CSVEAGNRADEQYF	TGCAGCGTTGAAGCGGGGAACAGGGCAGACGAGCAGTACTTC
TRBJ2-6	14	many	-	TRBV20-1	CSASPEPGANVLTF	TGCAGTGCTAGCCCCGAACCTGGGGCCAACGTCCTGACTTTC
TRBJ1-6	16	few	-	TRBV7-6	CASSLATLGHNSPLHF	TGTGCCAGCAGCTTAGCCACGTTGGGGCATAATTCACCCCTCCACTTT